What follows are 20 T cell receptor beta chains derived from one specimen sequenced in a study of T cell repertoires in cytomegalovirus infection. Each CDR3 protein gets one entry after TCRdb re-called the reads with MiXCR. There are hundreds of thousands of distinct CDR3 sequences in the sample; 30% to 40% occur only once, and about 20% lies in the top ten. The antigens for these receptors are not known. Source: cultured PBMCs, taken from culture after CMV antigen stimulation. These receptors originate from a human donor in good health (CMV status not recorded). Some clones in this sample may be carry-over from other donors' samples.

This clonotype was observed a few times. The CDR3 region is CASSILTYSNQPQHF. Here the CDR3 DNA reads TGTGCCAGTAGTATTCTGACCTATAGCAATCAGCCCCAGCATTTT. The chain carries TRBV19 and TRBJ1-5; D uncertain. The CDR3 spans 15 residues. V gave up 3 bases and J gave up 0 bases, with 9 bases separating them. Germline V gene data show CDR1 as LNHDA and CDR2 as SQIVND (reference sequence).

The chain is built from TRBV28 and TRBJ2-1; the D call may be TRBD1 or TRBD2 (5 bases each). The CDR3 has 15 amino acids. Trimming cost V 7 bases and J 5 bases, with 18 bases left between them. Per the germline V gene, CDR1 is MDHEN and CDR2 is SYDVKM. CDR3 coding DNA: TGTGCCAGCACGTCTCCGGGACGCCAGCACAATGAGCAGTTCTTC. Protein product: CASTSPGRQHNEQFF.

There are many counts of this clonotype. V and J are TRBV7-2 and TRBJ2-7; the match to TRBD2 covers 11 bases. This CDR3 contains 14 residues. The junction had 2 bases not matched to a gene; V was cut back by 2 bases and J by 5 bases. The germline gives CDR1 SGHTA, CDR2 FQGNSA. The CDR3 nucleotides are TGTGCCAGCAGCTTAATAGCGGGAGGGGACGAGCAGTACTTC. Residues: CASSLIAGGDEQYF.

The rearrangement uses TRBV5-4 and TRBJ1-6, with D perhaps TRBD1 (6 bases). This CDR3 contains 14 residues. V was clipped by 0 bases and J by 9 bases, with 10 bases between them. CDR1 is SGHNT and CDR2 is YYREEE in the germline V gene (reference sequence). The CDR3 DNA follows: TGTGCCAGCAGCTTGGCCGGGGGCGCTTCACCCCTCCACTTT. Its protein is CASSLAGGASPLHF.

This clonotype was seen ten or more times. The chain combines TRBV7-2 with TRBJ2-7, with 10 bases matching TRBD2. This CDR3 has 15 residues. The germline CDR1 and CDR2 sequences are SGHTA and FQGNSA. Trimming cost V 5 bases and J 3 bases; bases outside gene matches: 7. This CDR3 is CASSPGGTSVYEQYF. The CDR3 nucleotides are TGTGCCAGCAGCCCTGGGGGGACTAGCGTCTACGAGCAGTACTTC.

The rearrangement links TRBV14 to TRBJ2-3; 12 bases are a match to TRBD1. V lost 0 bases, J lost 5 bases, and 6 bases stayed unmatched. The CDR3 sequence is 17 residues long. Germline CDR1 SGHDN, CDR2 FVKESK. CDR3 protein: CASSQDAGTGGEDTQYF. DNA for the CDR3: TGTGCCAGCAGCCAAGACGCAGGGACAGGGGGCGAAGATACGCAGTATTTT.

The chain is built from TRBV14 and TRBJ1-4; the D is unclear. The CDR3 has 15 amino acids. Germline V lookup: CDR1 SGHDN, CDR2 FVKESK. V lost 4 bases and J 0 bases, leaving 9 bases between the germline ends. The CDR3 DNA reads TGTGCCAGCAGCCCGCTGGGCTCAACTAATGAAAAACTGTTTTTT. It yields the protein CASSPLGSTNEKLFF.

This chain connects TRBV10-3 to TRBJ2-1; 7 bases align to TRBD1. Germline-derived CDR1 and CDR2 are ENHRY and SYGVKD. The J segment lost 6 bases and the V segment lost 7 bases, leaving 6 bases of the junction unmatched. The CDR3 extends over 13 amino acids. As DNA, the CDR3 is TGTGCCATCAAGAGGGGGCGAGGCAATGAGCAGTTCTTC. Translation: CAIKRGRGNEQFF.

This clonotype was seen ten or more times. The chain employs TRBV7-6 and TRBJ2-5; 9 positions agree with TRBD2. Germline CDR1 reads SGHVS; CDR2 reads FNYEAQ. CDR3 length equals 17 residues. V was pared by 5 bases and J by 1 base, with 11 bases of the junction left unmatched. The CDR3 DNA reads TGTGCCAGCAGCCCTTCCGGCCTAGCGGGAATCCAAGAGACCCAGTACTTC. This gives the protein CASSPSGLAGIQETQYF.

This chain joins TRBV15 and TRBJ1-5; maybe TRBD1 (5 bases). The CDR3 has 17 amino acids. V shed 3 bases and J shed 0 bases, with 15 bases lying between them. The germline V gene encodes CDR1 LNHNV and CDR2 YYDKDF (reference sequence). As DNA, the CDR3 is TGTGCCACCAGCAGTGGAGGCAGGGTTTATAGCAATCAGCCCCAGCATTTT. Its protein is CATSSGGRVYSNQPQHF.

This sequence joins TRBV15 and TRBJ2-6, with D unclear. This CDR3 has 18 amino acids. The V gene's germline CDR1 is LNHNV and CDR2 YYDKDF (reference sequence). Trimming took off 1 base at V and 8 bases at J, with 21 bases between the two ends. CDR3 region: CATSRAQNSPLWTNVLTF. The CDR3 region has the DNA TGTGCCACCAGCAGAGCTCAAAACAGTCCCCTCTGGACCAACGTCCTGACTTTC.

The rearrangement uses TRBV19 and TRBJ1-5; possibly TRBD1 for D (6 bases). Trimming pared 9 bases from V and 6 bases from J, leaving 24 bases between. Germline V gene data show CDR1 as LNHDA and CDR2 as SQIVND (reference sequence). CDR3 length equals 16 residues. The DNA of the CDR3 is TGTGCCAGCGCCGGCTCCAGGATGGGGGCAGGTCAGCCCCAGCATTTT. This gives the protein CASAGSRMGAGQPQHF.

This rearrangement joins TRBV20-1 to TRBJ2-1; 16 nucleotides align to TRBD2. Unmatched junction bases numbered 7, after V lost 6 bases and J lost 5 bases. The CDR3 length is 16 residues. Germline CDR1 reads DFQATT; CDR2 reads SNEGSKA (reference sequence). CDR3 residues: CSAAGTSGRGHNEQFF. CDR3 DNA sequence: TGCAGTGCCGCCGGGACTAGCGGGAGGGGCCACAATGAGCAGTTCTTC.

This clonotype was seen only a few times. This rearrangement joins TRBV11-2 to TRBJ2-5, with D hard to call. V shed 3 bases and J shed 7 bases, with 9 bases lying between them. The CDR3 spans 12 residues. CDR1 SGHAT and CDR2 FQNNGV come from the germline V gene. The CDR3 bases are TGTGCCAGCAGCTTTATAGTAGGGACCCAGTACTTC. It encodes CASSFIVGTQYF.

This clonotype has only a few counts. J is TRBJ1-1 and V is TRBV6-2 or TRBV6-3; TRBD1 matches 8 bases. The ends lost 6 bases at V and 5 bases at J; junction bases unmatched: 23. The CDR3 is 19 amino acids. Germline CDR1 reads MNHEY; CDR2 reads SVGEGT. Written as DNA, the CDR3 is TGTGCCAGCAGCCCTTCTGCCTTTAGGACAGGGCAGGTTACAACTGAAGCTTTCTTT. Translation gives CASSPSAFRTGQVTTEAFF.

This clonotype was seen repeatedly, ten times or more. J is TRBJ2-7 and V is TRBV7-2, with TRBD2 identical over 7 bases. J gave up 2 bases and V 1 base, and 5 bases lay outside the gene matches. The germline V gene has CDR1 SGHTA and CDR2 FQGNSA. CDR3 length: 15 amino acids. The CDR3 DNA reads as TGTGCCAGCAGCTTAGTCGCTAGCGGCACCTACGAGCAGTACTTC. Residues: CASSLVASGTYEQYF.

This clonotype showed up just a few times. The gene calls are TRBV20-1 and TRBJ2-7; TRBD2 aligns across 12 bases. The CDR3 is made up of 16 amino acids. Germline V gives CDR1 DFQATT, CDR2 SNEGSKA (reference sequence). Trimming took 3 bases from V and 1 from J; bases not matched to a gene: 7. CDR3 in amino acids: CSARSRLAGVSYEQYF. In nucleotides, the CDR3 is TGCAGTGCTAGGTCACGACTAGCGGGAGTATCCTACGAGCAGTACTTC.

The rearrangement links TRBV19 to TRBJ1-1; D may be TRBD1 (5 bases). Germline CDR1 reads LNHDA; CDR2 reads SQIVND (reference sequence). With 7 bases removed from V and 5 bases from J, the gap between germline ends came to 11 bases. The CDR3 has 12 residues. DNA of the CDR3: TGTGCCAGTATTGGGGCGTGGACTGAAGCTTTCTTT. It encodes CASIGAWTEAFF.

This clonotype came up a few times. The rearrangement uses TRBV2 and TRBJ2-7, with 8 bases that match TRBD1. Germline V gives CDR1 SNHLY, CDR2 FYNNEI. The length of the CDR3 is 14 residues. The V gene end was trimmed by 1 base and the J gene end by 2 bases; junction bases not matched to a gene: 1. The CDR3 sequence: CASSEGQGTYEQYF. The CDR3, as DNA: TGTGCCAGCAGTGAAGGACAGGGGACCTACGAGCAGTACTTC.

In this sample, this clonotype turned up a few times. V gene TRBV4-1 combines with J gene TRBJ2-3; possible D gene TRBD2, 6 bases. V was pared by 0 bases and J by 9 bases, with 16 bases between. CDR3 size: 15 residues. CDR1 is MGHRA and CDR2 is YSYEKL in the germline V gene. The CDR3 DNA reads as TGCGCCAGCAGCCAAGATATAAGGGACTTTAGAACGCAGTATTTT. Translated: CASSQDIRDFRTQYF.